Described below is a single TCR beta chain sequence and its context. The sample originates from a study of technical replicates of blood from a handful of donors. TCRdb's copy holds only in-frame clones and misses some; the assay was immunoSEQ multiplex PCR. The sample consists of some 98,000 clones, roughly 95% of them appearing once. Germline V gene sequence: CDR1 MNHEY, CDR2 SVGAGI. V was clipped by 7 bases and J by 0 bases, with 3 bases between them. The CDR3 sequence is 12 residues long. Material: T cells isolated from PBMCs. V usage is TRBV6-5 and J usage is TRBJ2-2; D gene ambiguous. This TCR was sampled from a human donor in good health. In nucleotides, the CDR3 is TGTGCCAGCACAGCGAACACCGGGGAGCTGTTTTTT. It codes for CASTANTGELFF.